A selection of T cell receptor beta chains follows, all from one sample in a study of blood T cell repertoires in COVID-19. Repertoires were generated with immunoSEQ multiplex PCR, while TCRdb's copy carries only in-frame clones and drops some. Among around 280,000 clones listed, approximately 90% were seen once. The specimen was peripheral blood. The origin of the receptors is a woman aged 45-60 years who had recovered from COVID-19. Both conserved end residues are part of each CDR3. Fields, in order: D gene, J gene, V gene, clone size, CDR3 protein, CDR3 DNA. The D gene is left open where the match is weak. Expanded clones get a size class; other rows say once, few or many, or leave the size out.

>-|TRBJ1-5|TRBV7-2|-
CASSNRGKSGNQPQHF
TGTGCCAGCAGCAACCGAGGGAAGAGTGGCAATCAGCCCCAGCATTTT
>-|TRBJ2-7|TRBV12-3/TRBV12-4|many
CASSLTGAHEQYF
TGTGCCAGCAGTTTAACGGGAGCCCACGAGCAGTACTTC
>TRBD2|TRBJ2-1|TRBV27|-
CASTPSGGTYNEQFF
TGTGCCAGCACCCCTAGCGGGGGCACCTACAATGAGCAGTTCTTC
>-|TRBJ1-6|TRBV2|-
CATPKYRDSYNSPLHF
TGTGCCACTCCCAAGTACAGGGACTCCTATAATTCACCCCTCCACTTT
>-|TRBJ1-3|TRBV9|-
CASSGGNTIYF
TGTGCCAGCAGCGGCGGAAATACCATATATTTT
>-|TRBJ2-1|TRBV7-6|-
CASSLGYPSSYNEQFF
TGTGCCAGCAGCTTAGGCTACCCGAGCTCCTACAATGAGCAGTTCTTC
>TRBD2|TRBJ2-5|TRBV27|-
CASRSMSSGGARGTQYF
TGTGCCAGCAGATCTATGTCTAGCGGGGGGGCCCGCGGGACCCAGTACTTC
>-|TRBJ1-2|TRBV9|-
CASSVDAVANYGYTF
TGTGCCAGCAGCGTAGACGCCGTAGCTAACTATGGCTACACCTTC
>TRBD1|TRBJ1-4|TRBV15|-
CATSRGGQGGATNEKLFF
TGTGCCACCAGCAGAGGAGGACAGGGGGGGGCAACTAATGAAAAACTGTTTTTT
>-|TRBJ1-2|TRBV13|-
CASSRKKGEGYTF
TGTGCCAGCAGCCGTAAAAAAGGAGAAGGCTACACCTTC
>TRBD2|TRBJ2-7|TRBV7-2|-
CASSLGIAGLAGNTYEQYF
TGTGCCAGCAGCTTAGGGATAGCCGGACTAGCGGGAAACACCTACGAGCAGTACTTC
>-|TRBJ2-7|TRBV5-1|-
CASSALRGEDEQYF
TGCGCCAGCAGCGCCTTGCGGGGAGAGGACGAGCAGTACTTC
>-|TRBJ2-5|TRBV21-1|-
CASSKPQGAQETQYF
TGTGCCAGCAGCAAACCCCAGGGGGCCCAAGAGACCCAGTACTTC
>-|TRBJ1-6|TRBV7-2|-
CASSPQGQVNSPLHF
TGTGCCAGCAGCCCTCAGGGGCAGGTGAATTCACCCCTCCACTTT
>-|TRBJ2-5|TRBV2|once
CASSDPSGDMYQETQYF
TGTGCCAGCAGTGATCCGAGCGGGGACATGTACCAAGAGACCCAGTACTTC
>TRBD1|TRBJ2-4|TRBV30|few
CAWSTGDKNIQYF
TGTGCCTGGAGTACAGGGGACAAAAACATTCAGTACTTC
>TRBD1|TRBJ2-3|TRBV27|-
CASSLEGTEVDTQYF
TGTGCCAGCAGTCTCGAAGGGACAGAGGTAGATACGCAGTATTTT
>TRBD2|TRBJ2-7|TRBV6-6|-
CASRGDYWYEQYF
TGTGCCAGCCGCGGGGACTACTGGTACGAGCAGTACTTC
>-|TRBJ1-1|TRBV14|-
CASRVTGKPEAFF
TGTGCCAGCAGAGTCACAGGAAAGCCGGAAGCTTTCTTT
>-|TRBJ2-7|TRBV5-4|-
CASTMRGGEQYF
TGTGCCAGCACCATGAGGGGAGGCGAGCAGTACTTC
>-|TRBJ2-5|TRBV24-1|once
CATSDPAPKTQYF
TGTGCCACCAGTGATCCAGCGCCTAAGACCCAGTACTTC
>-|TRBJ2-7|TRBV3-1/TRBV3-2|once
CASSPTGTYEQYF
TGTGCCAGCAGCCCGACAGGTACCTACGAGCAGTACTTC
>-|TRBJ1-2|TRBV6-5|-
CASSYSISLNYGYTF
TGTGCCAGCAGTTACTCGATAAGCCTTAACTATGGCTACACCTTC
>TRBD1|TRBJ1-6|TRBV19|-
CASSARTGSYNSPLHF
TGTGCCAGTAGTGCCCGGACAGGCTCCTATAATTCACCCCTCCACTTT
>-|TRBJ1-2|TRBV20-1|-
CSASSANYGYTF
TGCAGTGCTAGTTCAGCTAACTATGGCTACACCTTC
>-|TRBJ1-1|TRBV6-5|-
CASSANFNTEAFF
TGTGCCAGCAGCGCAAACTTTAACACTGAAGCTTTCTTT
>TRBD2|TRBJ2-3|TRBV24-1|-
CATSVPSGYTDTQYF
TGTGCCACCAGTGTTCCTAGCGGCTATACAGATACGCAGTATTTT
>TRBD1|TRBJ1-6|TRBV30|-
CAWRDRGWNSPLHF
TGTGCCTGGAGGGACAGGGGGTGGAATTCACCCCTCCACTTT
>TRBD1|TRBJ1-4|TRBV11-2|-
CASSRDRVVEKLFF
TGTGCCAGCAGCCGCGACAGGGTGGTAGAAAAACTGTTTTTT
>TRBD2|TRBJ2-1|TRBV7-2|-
CASSFAGLAGGPREQFF
TGTGCCAGCAGCTTTGCGGGACTAGCGGGGGGGCCAAGAGAGCAGTTCTTC
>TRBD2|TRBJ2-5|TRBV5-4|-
CASRPRLAAQETQYF
TGTGCCAGCAGACCGCGACTAGCGGCTCAAGAGACCCAGTACTTC
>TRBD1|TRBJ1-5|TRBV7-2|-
CASSLGQVGNQPQHF
TGTGCCAGCAGCTTGGGACAGGTTGGTAATCAGCCCCAGCATTTT
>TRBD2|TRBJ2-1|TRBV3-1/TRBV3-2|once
CASSQRLAAKNEQFF
TGTGCCAGCAGCCAGAGACTAGCGGCAAAGAATGAGCAGTTCTTC
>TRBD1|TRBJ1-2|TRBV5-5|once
CASSFSTGTNYGYTF
TGTGCCAGCAGCTTTTCGACAGGGACTAACTATGGCTACACCTTC
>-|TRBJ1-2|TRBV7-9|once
CASSRERENYGYTF
TGTGCCAGCAGCCGGGAAAGGGAAAACTATGGCTACACCTTC
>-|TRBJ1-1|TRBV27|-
CASSLWGRDTEAFF
TGTGCCAGCAGTTTATGGGGGCGCGACACTGAAGCTTTCTTT
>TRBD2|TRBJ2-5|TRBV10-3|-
CASRGSGPTQETQYF
TGTGCCAGCCGAGGTAGCGGGCCAACGCAAGAGACCCAGTACTTC
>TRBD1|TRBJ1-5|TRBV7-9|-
CASSLWSGQGNNQPQHF
TGTGCCAGCAGCTTATGGTCGGGACAGGGGAACAATCAGCCCCAGCATTTT
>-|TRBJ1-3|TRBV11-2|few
CASSLGRNTIYF
TGTGCCAGCAGCCTGGGCCGAAACACCATATATTTT
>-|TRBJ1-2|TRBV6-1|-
CASSEGPGGYGYTF
TGTGCCAGCAGTGAAGGGCCAGGAGGCTATGGCTACACCTTC
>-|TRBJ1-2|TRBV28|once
CASSFSGFYTF
TGTGCCAGCAGTTTTTCAGGGTTCTACACCTTC
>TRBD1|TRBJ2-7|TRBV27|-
CASRLPGQGAYEQYF
TGTGCCAGCAGACTCCCGGGACAGGGGGCGTACGAGCAGTACTTC
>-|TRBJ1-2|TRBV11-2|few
CASSLLQGSYGYTF
TGTGCCAGCAGCTTACTACAGGGAAGTTATGGCTACACCTTC
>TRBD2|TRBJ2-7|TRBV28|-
CASSPYLGRAYEQYF
TGTGCCAGCAGTCCCTACCTCGGGAGGGCCTACGAGCAGTACTTC
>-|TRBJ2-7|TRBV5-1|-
CASSGTGGSYEQYF
TGCGCCAGCAGCGGCACCGGGGGCTCCTACGAGCAGTACTTC
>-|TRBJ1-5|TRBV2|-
CASRPGGNQPQHF
TGTGCCAGCAGGCCGGGGGGGAATCAGCCCCAGCATTTT